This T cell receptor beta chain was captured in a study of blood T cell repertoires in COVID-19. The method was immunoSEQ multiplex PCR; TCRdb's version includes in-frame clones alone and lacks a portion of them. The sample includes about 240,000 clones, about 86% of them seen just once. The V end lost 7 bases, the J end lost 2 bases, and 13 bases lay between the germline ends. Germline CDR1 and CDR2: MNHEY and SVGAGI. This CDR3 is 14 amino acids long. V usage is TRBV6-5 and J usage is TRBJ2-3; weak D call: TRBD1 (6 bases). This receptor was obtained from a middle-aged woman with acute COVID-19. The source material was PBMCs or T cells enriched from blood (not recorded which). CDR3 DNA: TGTGCCAGCAAAACAGGGATTGCCACAGATACGCAGTATTTT. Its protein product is CASKTGIATDTQYF.